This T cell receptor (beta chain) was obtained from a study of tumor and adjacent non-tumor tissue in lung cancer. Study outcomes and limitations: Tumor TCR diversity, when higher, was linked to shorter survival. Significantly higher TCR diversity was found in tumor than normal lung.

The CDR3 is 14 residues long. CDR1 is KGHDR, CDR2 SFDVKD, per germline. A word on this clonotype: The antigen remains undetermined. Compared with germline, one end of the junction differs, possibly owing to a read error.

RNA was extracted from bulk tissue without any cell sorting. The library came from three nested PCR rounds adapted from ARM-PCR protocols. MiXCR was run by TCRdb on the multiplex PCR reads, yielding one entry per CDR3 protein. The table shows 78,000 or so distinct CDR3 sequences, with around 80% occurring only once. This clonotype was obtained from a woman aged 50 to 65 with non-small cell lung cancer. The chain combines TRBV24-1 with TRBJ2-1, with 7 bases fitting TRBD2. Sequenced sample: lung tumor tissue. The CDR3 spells CTTGGGSGNDEQFF. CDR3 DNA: TGTACCACCGGCGGGGGAAGCGGGAATGATGAGCAGTTCTTC.